One T cell receptor beta chain is described in this entry. This sample was included in a study of blood T cell repertoires in COVID-19. About the study: T cells, B-cell-depleted T cells, or PBMCs supplied cDNA or gDNA.

Only in-frame clones appear in the TCRdb table, and some are missing; sequencing was by immunoSEQ multiplex PCR. The data show around 150,000 clones, approximately 80% seen once. The CDR3 spans 14 residues. Germline V lookup: CDR1 PRHDT, CDR2 FYEKMQ (reference sequence). With 5 bases removed from V and 7 bases from J, the gap between germline ends came to 12 bases. This sequence originates from a man in his 70s who had been exposed to COVID-19. The rearrangement uses TRBV13 and TRBJ1-6; weak D call: TRBD1 (5 bases). Sequenced input: PBMCs or T cells enriched from blood (not recorded which). The CDR3 DNA follows: TGTGCCAGCAGCCCTAGGGGCGGCAATTCACCCCTCCACTTT. Protein: CASSPRGGNSPLHF.